These 18 T cell receptor beta chains were sequenced from one sample in a study of blood T cells in healthy people across ages (dated by TCRdb to between 2015 and 2017). The library was prepared using 5' RACE. Reads for this sample came from an Illumina HiSeq 2500. The second PCR ran for about 7 to 11 cycles and used a J-beta primer mix along with a sample-barcoded 5' primer. TCRdb reanalyzed the raw reads on its own, using fastp at Q25 for trimming and MiXCR for clone calling, and kept in-frame beta chains. Every distinct CDR3 protein forms one entry, paired with its most common genes and DNA. This sample lists about 830,000 distinct CDR3 sequences; 58% were detected once. The ten largest clones add up to about 20% of the sample. The sequenced sample consisted of blood. These receptors were obtained from a man younger than 45 in good health.

This clonotype was found a few times. The gene calls are TRBV6-2 or TRBV6-3 and TRBJ2-7; D possibly corresponds to TRBD1 (6 bases). The CDR3 extends over 16 amino acids. Germline V CDR1 and CDR2: MNHEY, SVGEGT. V was cut by 0 bases and J by 3 bases, with 15 bases left in between. CDR3 sequence (DNA): TGTGCCAGCAGTTACTCGAGACAGGAGCCCTACTACGAGCAGTACTTC. Its translation is CASSYSRQEPYYEQYF.

The chain carries TRBV12-3 or TRBV12-4 and TRBJ1-2; TRBD1 might be the D (5 bases). With 8 bases removed from V and 6 bases from J, the gap between germline ends came to 16 bases. The CDR3 covers 13 residues. The CDR3 protein is CASQNLAGNGYTF. The CDR3 nucleotides read TGTGCCAGCCAAAACCTAGCAGGGAATGGCTACACCTTC.

This clonotype was seen only once. The chain carries TRBV12-3 or TRBV12-4 and TRBJ2-7, with D unresolved. The CDR3 is 13 residues long. Between the trimmed V and J ends, which lost 5 bases and 2 bases, there was a span of 10 bases. CDR3 amino acids: CASSGSSTYEQYF. CDR3 in DNA: TGTGCCAGCAGTGGGTCGTCTACCTACGAGCAGTACTTC.

This clonotype has more than one count but fewer than ten. In nucleotides, the CDR3 is TGTGCCAGCAGCTTGGTAAGCGGCCCAGTGGAGCAGTACTTC. Protein: CASSLVSGPVEQYF. This sequence joins TRBV7-2 and TRBJ2-7; possibly TRBD2 for D (5 bases). The V gene lost 3 bases and the J gene lost 7 bases, with 16 bases spanning the gap. This CDR3 has 14 amino acids. Germline CDR1 is SGHTA and CDR2 is FQGNSA.

This chain joins TRBV7-4 and TRBJ1-2; D is ambiguous. CDR3 size: 16 residues. Germline lookup yields CDR1 SGHVT and CDR2 SQSDAQ. The V end was cut by 3 bases, the J end by 8 bases, with 22 bases between. The CDR3 DNA sequence: TGTGCCAGCAGCTTCCGTAACTGCCCAGGAAAGATCGGCTACACCTTC. It specifies CASSFRNCPGKIGYTF.

The chain has TRBV7-3 and TRBJ2-1; 13 bases agree with TRBD2. Germline CDR1 reads SGHTA; CDR2 reads FQGTGA. There are 18 residues in the CDR3. V gave up 5 bases and J gave up 7 bases; unmatched junction bases: 14. The CDR3 is CASSQAGWTSGSLNEQFF. The CDR3 DNA reads TGTGCCAGCAGCCAAGCAGGTTGGACTAGCGGGAGTTTAAATGAGCAGTTCTTC. The full variable domain, its missing parts supplied by reference TRBV7-3 and TRBJ2-1, is GAGVSQTPSNKVTEKGKYVELRCDPISGHTALYWYRQSLGQGPEFLIYFQGTGAADDSGLPNDRFFAVRPEGSVSTLKIQRTERGDSAVYLCASSQAGWTSGSLNEQFFGPGTRLTVL.

This clonotype was picked up a small number of times. The V and J genes are TRBV10-3 and TRBJ2-1, with 13 nucleotides matching TRBD2. CDR1 and CDR2 (germline): ENHRY, SYGVKD. V lost 6 bases and J lost 7; bases outside the gene matches: 9. CDR3 length: 16 amino acids. The CDR3 DNA sequence: TGTGCCATCAGCTACACTAGCGGGAGGGCCAGGAATGAGCAGTTCTTC. Amino acid sequence: CAISYTSGRARNEQFF.

This clonotype was picked up a small number of times. V usage is TRBV5-4 and J usage is TRBJ2-1, with D maybe TRBD1 (7 bases). Germline CDR1 is SGHNT and CDR2 is YYREEE (reference sequence). CDR3 length: 16 amino acids. Between the trimmed V and J ends, which lost 4 bases and 8 bases, there was a span of 22 bases. The CDR3 sequence: CASSLGRGQLIHEQFF. CDR3 DNA: TGTGCCAGCAGCCTGGGGCGGGGACAGCTTATTCATGAGCAGTTCTTC. Together with reference TRBV5-4 and TRBJ2-1, the CDR3 gives the full variable domain: ETGVTQSPTHLIKTRGQQVTLRCSSQSGHNTVSWYQQALGQGPQFIFQYYREEENGRGNFPPRFSGLQFPNYSSELNVNALELDDSALYLCASSLGRGQLIHEQFFGPGTRLTVL.

This clonotype was counted once. A clone one base away is much larger, so this may be a read error. The chain joins TRBV20-1 to TRBJ2-5; D might be TRBD2 (6 bases). This CDR3 has 14 amino acids. Germline CDR1 is DFQATT and CDR2 is SNEGSKA (reference sequence). This chain's CDR3 is CSAPKPLAQEAQYF. The CDR3 coding sequence is TGCAGTGCCCCAAAGCCACTAGCCCAAGAGGCCCAGTACTTC.

Here the CDR3 DNA reads TGTGCCATCAGTGAGTCCAGCGGGAGAAACGAGCAGTACTTC. Amino acids: CAISESSGRNEQYF. The chain has TRBV10-3 and TRBJ2-5; 8 bases match TRBD2. The end of the DNA aligns better with TRBJ2-7, so the J call may be wrong. The CDR3 runs 14 residues. CDR1 and CDR2 (germline): ENHRY, SYGVKD.

The rearrangement uses TRBV27 and TRBJ2-3, with TRBD2 matching 10 bases. J lost 6 bases, V lost 6 bases, and 12 bases had no gene match. CDR1 is MNHEY and CDR2 is SMNVEV in the germline V gene (reference sequence). This CDR3 is built from 16 residues. The CDR3 nucleotides read TGTGCCAGCAGCTCATTAGCGGGAGGCCAGGCGGATACGCAGTATTTT. It is translated as CASSSLAGGQADTQYF.

This clonotype was counted at least ten times. The rearrangement uses TRBV5-6 and TRBJ2-3, with D possibly matching TRBD2 (5 bases). Per germline, CDR1 SGHDT and CDR2 YYEEEE. Trimming left V 0 bases short and J 3 bases short, with 8 bases between. This CDR3 has 14 amino acids. The CDR3 sequence: CASSLESGTDTQYF. In nucleotides, the CDR3 is TGTGCCAGCAGCTTGGAGAGCGGAACAGATACGCAGTATTTT.

The CDR3 reads CASSLDQGAYDGYTF. CDR3 nucleotides: TGTGCCAGCAGCTTAGATCAGGGGGCTTACGATGGCTACACCTTC. The rearrangement joins TRBV7-9 to TRBJ1-2; 8 bases map to TRBD1. Unmatched junction bases numbered 7, after V lost 1 base and J lost 6 bases. The CDR3 length is 15 residues. CDR1 is SEHNR, CDR2 FQNEAQ, per germline (reference sequence).

The rearrangement uses TRBV12-3 or TRBV12-4 and TRBJ1-3; no firm D call. The V gene lost 3 bases and the J gene lost 0 bases, with 6 bases spanning the gap. The CDR3 is 14 amino acids. CDR3 DNA sequence: TGTGCCAGCAGTTTCATAGGCTCTGGAAACACCATATATTTT. As protein: CASSFIGSGNTIYF.

The DNA for the CDR3 is TGCAGTGCTAGAGAGCTTACCACTAGCGACTTGGGGGACGAGCAGTACTTC. Amino acid sequence: CSARELTTSDLGDEQYF. V gene TRBV20-1 combines with J gene TRBJ2-4, with TRBD2 matching over 7 bases. The J call may be mistaken, given a closer DNA end match to TRBJ2-7. The CDR3 runs to 17 residues. Germline values: CDR1 DFQATT, CDR2 SNEGSKA (reference sequence).

This clonotype was counted a few times. CDR3 region: CASILPRGANVLTF. For the CDR3, the DNA is TGTGCCAGCATTCTCCCACGGGGGGCCAACGTCCTGACTTTC. The chain combines TRBV6-6 with TRBJ2-6; D is unresolved. V dropped 7 bases and J dropped 4 bases, with 11 bases sitting between them. Per the germline V gene, CDR1 is MNHNY and CDR2 is SVGAGI (reference sequence). The CDR3 runs 14 residues.

As DNA, the CDR3 is TGCAGTTACAGGCAAACCTCCAATGAGCAGTTCTTC. Protein product: CSYRQTSNEQFF. This chain uses TRBV29-1 with TRBJ2-1; D possibly corresponds to TRBD1 (5 bases). The CDR3 consists of 12 residues. The germline gives CDR1 SQVTM, CDR2 ANQGSEA.

This clonotype was counted a few times. The rearrangement uses TRBV6-1 and TRBJ2-5; 8 bases are a match to TRBD2. The length of the CDR3 is 15 residues. Germline values: CDR1 MNHNS, CDR2 SASEGT. The J segment lost 3 bases and the V segment lost 2 bases, leaving 5 bases of the junction unmatched. The CDR3 loop is CASSELGGAKETQYF. As DNA, the CDR3 is TGTGCCAGCAGTGAACTCGGGGGGGCCAAAGAGACCCAGTACTTC.